The entry that follows covers one T cell receptor (beta chain) sequence. Its antigen has not been determined. No quality values exist for individual bases; no much larger clone is one base distant. The entry originates in a study of type 1 regulatory T cells (dated by TCRdb to the early 2020s). Describing the broader study: An in vitro protocol by which a Tr1-enriched, alloantigen-specific CD4 T cell product named T-allo10 was generated was characterized in the study. Patients with hematological malignancies who were receiving allogeneic hematopoietic stem cell transplantation were the group in which T-allo10 was being clinically evaluated.

TCRdb names Illumina MiSeq as the instrument used. TCRdb reanalyzed the raw reads on its own, using fastp at Q25 for trimming and MiXCR for clone calling, and kept in-frame beta chains. Entries that share a CDR3 protein sequence are merged under the most common genes and DNA. The sample data list some 71,000 distinct CDR3 sequences, and roughly 20% of these were observed just once. The top ten clonotypes cover more than 7.5% of the sample. The CDR3 spans 12 residues, from the cysteine through the phenylalanine. Only the CDR3 region is kept as DNA, spanning 36 bases read in frame from base 1. According to the germline V gene (reference sequence), CDR1 reads DFQATT and CDR2 reads SNEGSKA. Deletion took 5 bases off V and 1 base off J, with a span of 6 bases between the germline ends. Overall results and qualifications from the work: A more restricted TCR repertoire was observed in Tr1 cells than in non-Tr1 cells, and this restriction was interpreted in the study as alloantigen-induced clonal expansion.

Here the chain combines TRBV20-1 and TRBJ2-1, with the D gene not clear enough to name. This receptor was taken from a human donor in good health. Material for sequencing was cultured type 1 regulatory T (Tr1) cells, either the whole culture or a sorted fraction (not recorded which). The cell subset or site label, as the study defines it: type 1 regulatory T cells sorted from the T-allo10 product. The nucleotides are TGCAGTGCTGAACTATCCTACAATGAGCAGTTCTTC. Its protein reads: CSAELSYNEQFF.